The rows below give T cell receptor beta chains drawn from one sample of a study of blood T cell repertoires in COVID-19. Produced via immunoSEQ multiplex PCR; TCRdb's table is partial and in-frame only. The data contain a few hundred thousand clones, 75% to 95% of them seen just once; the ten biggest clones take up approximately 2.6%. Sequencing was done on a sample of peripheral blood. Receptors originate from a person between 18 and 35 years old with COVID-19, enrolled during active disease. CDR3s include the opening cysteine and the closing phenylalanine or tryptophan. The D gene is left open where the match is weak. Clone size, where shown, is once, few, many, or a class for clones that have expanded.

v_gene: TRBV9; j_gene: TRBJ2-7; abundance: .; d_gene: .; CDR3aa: CVRDEQYF; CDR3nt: TGCGTCCGGGACGAGCAGTACTTC
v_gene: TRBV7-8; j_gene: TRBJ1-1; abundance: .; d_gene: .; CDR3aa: CASSEQSTEAFF; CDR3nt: TGTGCCAGCAGCGAACAGAGTACTGAAGCTTTCTTT
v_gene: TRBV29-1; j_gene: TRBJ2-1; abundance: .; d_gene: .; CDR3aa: CSVTKTSFDEQFF; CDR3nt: TGCAGCGTGACAAAGACTAGTTTTGATGAGCAGTTCTTC
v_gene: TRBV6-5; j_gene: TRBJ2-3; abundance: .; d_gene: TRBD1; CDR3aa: CASRIQGAADTQYF; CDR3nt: TGTGCCAGCAGGATCCAGGGGGCAGCAGATACGCAGTATTTT
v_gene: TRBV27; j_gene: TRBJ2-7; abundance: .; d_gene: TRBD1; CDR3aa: CASSLSAWVRGTGEYEQYF; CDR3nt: TGTGCCAGCAGTTTATCGGCTTGGGTAAGGGGGACAGGGGAGTACGAGCAGTACTTC
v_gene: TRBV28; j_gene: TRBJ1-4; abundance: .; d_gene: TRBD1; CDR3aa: CASSLLHQTGVNEKLFF; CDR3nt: TGTGCCAGCAGTTTACTCCACCAGACAGGGGTTAATGAAAAACTGTTTTTT
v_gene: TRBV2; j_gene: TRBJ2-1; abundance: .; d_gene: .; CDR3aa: CASSASRSYNEQFF; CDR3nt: TGTGCCAGCAGTGCGTCCCGGTCCTACAATGAGCAGTTCTTC
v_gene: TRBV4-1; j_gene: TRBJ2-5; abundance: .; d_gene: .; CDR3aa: CASSPRTEYQETQYF; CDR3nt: TGCGCCAGCAGCCCAAGGACAGAGTACCAAGAGACCCAGTACTTC
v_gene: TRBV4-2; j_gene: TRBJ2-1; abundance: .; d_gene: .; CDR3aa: CASSQEDSSYNEQFF; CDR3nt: TGTGCCAGCAGCCAAGAGGACAGCTCCTACAATGAGCAGTTCTTC
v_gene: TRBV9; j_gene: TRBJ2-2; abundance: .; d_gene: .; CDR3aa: CASSVGSPTGELFF; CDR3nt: TGTGCCAGCAGCGTAGGCAGTCCCACCGGGGAGCTGTTTTTT
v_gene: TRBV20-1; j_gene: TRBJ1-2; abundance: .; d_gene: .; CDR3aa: CSASQNRDYGYTF; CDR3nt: TGCAGTGCTAGTCAGAACAGAGACTATGGCTACACCTTC
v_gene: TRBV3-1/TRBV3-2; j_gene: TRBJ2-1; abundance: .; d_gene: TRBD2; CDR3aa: CASSQDNWRAGGYNEQFF; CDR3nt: TGTGCCAGCAGCCAAGATAATTGGCGAGCGGGGGGCTACAATGAGCAGTTCTTC
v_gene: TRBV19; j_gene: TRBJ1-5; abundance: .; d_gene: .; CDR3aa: CASSISGDNQPQHF; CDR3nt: TGTGCCAGTAGTATTAGCGGGGATAATCAGCCCCAGCATTTT
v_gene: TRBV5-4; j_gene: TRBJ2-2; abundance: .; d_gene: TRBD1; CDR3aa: CASRENRGLDTGELFF; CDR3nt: TGTGCCAGCAGAGAAAACAGGGGGCTGGACACCGGGGAGCTGTTTTTT
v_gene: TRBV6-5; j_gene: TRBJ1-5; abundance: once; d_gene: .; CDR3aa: CASSYSIPRNNQPQHF; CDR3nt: TGTGCCAGCAGTTACTCGATACCGAGGAACAATCAGCCCCAGCATTTT
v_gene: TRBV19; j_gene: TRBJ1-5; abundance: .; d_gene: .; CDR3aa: CASSPGGNQPQHF; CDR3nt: TGTGCCAGTAGTCCGGGTGGCAATCAGCCCCAGCATTTT
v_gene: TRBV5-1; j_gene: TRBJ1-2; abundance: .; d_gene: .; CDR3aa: CASSLEAAGGYTF; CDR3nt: TGCGCCAGCAGCTTGGAAGCTGCCGGGGGCTACACCTTC
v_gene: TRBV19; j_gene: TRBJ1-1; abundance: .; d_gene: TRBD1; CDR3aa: CASSIAPGTVEAFF; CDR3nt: TGTGCCAGTAGTATAGCCCCTGGGACAGTAGAAGCTTTCTTT
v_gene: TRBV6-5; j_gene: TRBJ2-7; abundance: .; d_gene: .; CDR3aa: CASRTGTEQYF; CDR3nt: TGTGCCAGCAGAACAGGGACCGAGCAGTACTTC
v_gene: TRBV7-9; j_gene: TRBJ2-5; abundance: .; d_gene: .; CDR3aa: CASSPPSGSGTQYF; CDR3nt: TGTGCCAGCAGCCCCCCTTCAGGTTCAGGGACCCAGTACTTC
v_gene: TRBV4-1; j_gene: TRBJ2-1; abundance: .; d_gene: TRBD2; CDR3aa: CASSHTSGGDNEQFF; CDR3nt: TGCGCCAGCAGCCATACTAGCGGGGGGGACAATGAGCAGTTCTTC
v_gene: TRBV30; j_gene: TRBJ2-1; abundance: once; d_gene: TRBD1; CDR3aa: CAWSVRVWDTYSTGGSYNEQFF; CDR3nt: TGTGCCTGGAGTGTTAGGGTATGGGACACCTATTCAACAGGGGGCTCCTACAATGAGCAGTTCTTC
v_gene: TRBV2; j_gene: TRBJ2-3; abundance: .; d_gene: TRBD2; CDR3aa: CASSEGTSRTDTQYF; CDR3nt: TGTGCCAGCAGTGAGGGGACTAGCAGAACAGATACGCAGTATTTT
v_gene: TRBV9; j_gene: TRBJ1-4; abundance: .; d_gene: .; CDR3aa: CASSPHSTTNEKLFF; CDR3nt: TGTGCCAGCAGCCCCCACAGCACAACTAATGAAAAACTGTTTTTT
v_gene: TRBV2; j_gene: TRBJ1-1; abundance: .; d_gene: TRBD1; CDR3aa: CATLRQGGNTEAFF; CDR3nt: TGTGCCACCCTCAGACAGGGTGGGAACACTGAAGCTTTCTTT
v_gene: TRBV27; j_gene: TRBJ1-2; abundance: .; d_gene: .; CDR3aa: CASSLSAGNPRGYTF; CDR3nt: TGTGCCAGCAGTTTATCGGCAGGGAACCCGAGAGGCTACACCTTC
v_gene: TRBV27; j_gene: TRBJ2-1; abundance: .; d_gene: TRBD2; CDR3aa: CASSLAQGLAGLSNEQFF; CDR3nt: TGTGCCAGCAGTTTGGCCCAGGGACTAGCGGGACTGTCCAATGAGCAGTTCTTC
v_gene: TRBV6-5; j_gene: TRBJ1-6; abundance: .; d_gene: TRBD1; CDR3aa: CASSQGTGEAHF; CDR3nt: TGTGCCAGCAGCCAGGGGACAGGGGAAGCACACTTT
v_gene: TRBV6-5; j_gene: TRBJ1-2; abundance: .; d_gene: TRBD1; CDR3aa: CASSYSQGGGYTF; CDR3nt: TGTGCCAGCAGTTATTCCCAGGGGGGAGGCTACACCTTC
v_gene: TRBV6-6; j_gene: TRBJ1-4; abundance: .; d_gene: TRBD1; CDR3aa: CASKGASNEKLFF; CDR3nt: TGTGCCAGCAAGGGGGCTTCTAATGAAAAACTGTTTTTT
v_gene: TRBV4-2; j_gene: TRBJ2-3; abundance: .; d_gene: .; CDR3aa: CASSLRVPGAGTDTQYF; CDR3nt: TGTGCCAGCAGCTTAAGAGTCCCGGGAGCCGGCACAGATACGCAGTATTTT
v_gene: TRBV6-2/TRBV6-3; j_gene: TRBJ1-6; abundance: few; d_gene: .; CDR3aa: CASSYSWTENSPLHF; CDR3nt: TGTGCCAGCAGTTACTCATGGACAGAAAATTCACCCCTCCACTTT
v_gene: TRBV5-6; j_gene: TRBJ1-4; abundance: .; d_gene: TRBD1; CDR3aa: CASSLSPTGGGKLFF; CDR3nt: TGTGCCAGCAGCTTGTCCCCGACAGGGGGGGGAAAACTGTTTTTT
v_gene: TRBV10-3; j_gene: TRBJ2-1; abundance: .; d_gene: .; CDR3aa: CAISEPGVRDEQFF; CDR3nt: TGTGCCATCAGTGAACCTGGAGTACGCGATGAGCAGTTCTTC
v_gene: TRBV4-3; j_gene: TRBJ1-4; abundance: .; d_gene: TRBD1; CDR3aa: CASSLGQGATNEKLFF; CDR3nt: TGCGCCAGCAGCCTGGGACAGGGGGCAACTAATGAAAAACTGTTTTTT
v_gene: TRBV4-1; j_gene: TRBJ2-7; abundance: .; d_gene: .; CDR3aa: CASSPVRVAYEQYF; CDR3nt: TGCGCCAGCAGCCCCGTGCGAGTGGCCTACGAGCAGTACTTC
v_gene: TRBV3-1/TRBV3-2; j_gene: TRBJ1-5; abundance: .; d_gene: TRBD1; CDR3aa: CASSPKGAGQPQHF; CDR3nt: TGTGCCAGCAGCCCTAAGGGGGCGGGACAGCCCCAGCATTTT
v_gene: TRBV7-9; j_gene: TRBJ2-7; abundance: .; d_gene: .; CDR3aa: CASSLSGYEQYF; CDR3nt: TGTGCCAGCAGCTTAAGCGGATACGAGCAGTACTTC
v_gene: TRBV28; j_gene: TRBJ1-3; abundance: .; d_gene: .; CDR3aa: CASSLISSGNTIYF; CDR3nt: TGTGCCAGCAGCCTTATTAGCTCTGGAAACACCATATATTTT
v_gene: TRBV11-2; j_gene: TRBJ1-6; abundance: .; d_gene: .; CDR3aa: CASSANRMGNSPLHF; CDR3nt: TGTGCCAGCAGCGCTAACAGGATGGGGAATTCACCCCTCCACTTT
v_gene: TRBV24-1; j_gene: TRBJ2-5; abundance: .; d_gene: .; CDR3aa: CATSDFGVQETQYF; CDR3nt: TGTGCCACCAGTGATTTCGGGGTACAAGAGACCCAGTACTTC
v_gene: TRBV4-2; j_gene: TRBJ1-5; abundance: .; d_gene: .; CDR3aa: CASSREQGIRDQPQHF; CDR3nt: TGTGCCAGCAGCCGGGAACAGGGCATAAGGGATCAGCCCCAGCATTTT
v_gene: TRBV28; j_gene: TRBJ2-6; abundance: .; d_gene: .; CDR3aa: CASSTPGVAFSGANVLTF; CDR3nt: TGTGCCAGCAGTACCCCCGGGGTTGCCTTCTCTGGGGCCAACGTCCTGACTTTC
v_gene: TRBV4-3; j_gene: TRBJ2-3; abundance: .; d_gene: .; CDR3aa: CASSQGAGGSTDTQYF; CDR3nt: TGCGCCAGCAGCCAAGGGGCAGGGGGGAGCACAGATACGCAGTATTTT
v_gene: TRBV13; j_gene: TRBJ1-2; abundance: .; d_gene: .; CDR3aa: CASSFPDYGDYGYTF; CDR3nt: TGTGCCAGCAGCTTCCCCGACTACGGGGACTATGGCTACACCTTC